The rows below give T cell receptor beta chains drawn from one sample of a study of blood T cell repertoires in COVID-19. The assay was immunoSEQ multiplex PCR, and TCRdb's table has in-frame clones only and misses some. Of under 250,000 clones listed, approximately 89% are singletons. Sequenced input: peripheral blood. The receptors stem from a woman aged 25 to 39 with COVID-19, enrolled during active disease. CDR3s include the opening cysteine and the closing phenylalanine or tryptophan. The order of the fields is J gene, CDR3 length, clone size, D gene, V gene, CDR3 protein, CDR3 DNA. D genes are given only for firm matches. Rows give clone size only sometimes, using once, few, many, or a class for an expanded clone.

J: TRBJ1-2; length: 14; size: NA; D: NA; V: TRBV28; CDR3: CASIPEGAYSGYTF; DNA: TGTGCCAGCATTCCGGAGGGCGCGTACTCTGGCTACACCTTC
J: TRBJ2-3; length: 16; size: few; D: TRBD1; V: TRBV6-6; CDR3: CASRGRQGTSTDTQYF; DNA: TGTGCCAGCAGGGGGAGACAGGGTACCAGCACAGATACGCAGTATTTT
J: TRBJ1-1; length: 15; size: NA; D: NA; V: TRBV6-5; CDR3: CASSYSEGGNTEAFF; DNA: TGTGCCAGCAGTTACTCCGAGGGCGGGAACACTGAAGCTTTCTTT
J: TRBJ2-1; length: 12; size: NA; D: NA; V: TRBV27; CDR3: CASSPPSDEQFF; DNA: TGTGCCAGCAGTCCCCCCAGTGATGAGCAGTTCTTC
J: TRBJ2-2; length: 18; size: NA; D: TRBD1; V: TRBV13; CDR3: CASSNRDRTAPNTGELFF; DNA: TGTGCCAGCAGCAACCGGGACAGAACTGCCCCGAACACCGGGGAGCTGTTTTTT
J: TRBJ2-2; length: 17; size: NA; D: TRBD2; V: TRBV19; CDR3: CASSMGLAGANTGELFF; DNA: TGTGCCAGTAGTATGGGACTAGCGGGGGCGAACACCGGGGAGCTGTTTTTT
J: TRBJ2-3; length: 17; size: NA; D: NA; V: TRBV5-5; CDR3: CASSLGAGGLGTDTQYF; DNA: TGTGCCAGCAGCTTGGGGGCCGGGGGTTTGGGCACAGATACGCAGTATTTT
J: TRBJ2-6; length: 19; size: NA; D: NA; V: TRBV18; CDR3: CASSPFLASRRSGANVLTF; DNA: TGTGCCAGCTCACCATTCCTAGCTTCTCGCCGCTCTGGGGCCAACGTCCTGACTTTC
J: TRBJ1-2; length: 13; size: NA; D: TRBD1; V: TRBV6-2/TRBV6-3; CDR3: CASSLTGGRGYTF; DNA: TGTGCCAGCAGTCTTACAGGGGGCAGGGGCTACACCTTC
J: TRBJ1-1; length: 14; size: NA; D: NA; V: TRBV6-2/TRBV6-3; CDR3: CASSLRGENTEAFF; DNA: TGTGCCAGCAGTCTCAGGGGCGAGAACACTGAAGCTTTCTTT
J: TRBJ2-2; length: 17; size: NA; D: TRBD2; V: TRBV24-1; CDR3: CATSTSGGAGRTGELFF; DNA: TGTGCCACCAGTACGAGCGGGGGGGCCGGGCGAACCGGGGAGCTGTTTTTT
J: TRBJ2-1; length: 17; size: NA; D: TRBD2; V: TRBV7-8; CDR3: CASSFDTGLAGYNEQFF; DNA: TGTGCCAGCAGCTTCGACACGGGACTAGCGGGCTACAATGAGCAGTTCTTC
J: TRBJ2-7; length: 13; size: few; D: TRBD1; V: TRBV6-5; CDR3: CASRPGTGREQYF; DNA: TGTGCCAGCAGACCCGGGACAGGGCGCGAGCAGTACTTC
J: TRBJ2-5; length: 16; size: once; D: TRBD2; V: TRBV9; CDR3: CASSVELAGGQETQYF; DNA: TGTGCCAGCAGCGTAGAACTAGCGGGGGGCCAAGAGACCCAGTACTTC
J: TRBJ2-3; length: 13; size: NA; D: NA; V: TRBV15; CDR3: CATSITPTDTQYF; DNA: TGTGCCACCAGCATAACACCCACAGATACGCAGTATTTT
J: TRBJ1-6; length: 17; size: NA; D: NA; V: TRBV4-3; CDR3: CASSQGTSGSYNSPLHF; DNA: TGCGCCAGCAGCCAAGGGACATCCGGCTCCTATAATTCACCCCTCCACTTT
J: TRBJ1-2; length: 16; size: NA; D: NA; V: TRBV19; CDR3: CASSIDRTGWEYGYTF; DNA: TGTGCCAGTAGTATAGACAGGACCGGGTGGGAGTATGGCTACACCTTC
J: TRBJ1-5; length: 15; size: NA; D: NA; V: TRBV10-2; CDR3: CASRMGAEGNQPQHF; DNA: TGCGCCAGCAGAATGGGGGCGGAAGGCAATCAGCCCCAGCATTTT